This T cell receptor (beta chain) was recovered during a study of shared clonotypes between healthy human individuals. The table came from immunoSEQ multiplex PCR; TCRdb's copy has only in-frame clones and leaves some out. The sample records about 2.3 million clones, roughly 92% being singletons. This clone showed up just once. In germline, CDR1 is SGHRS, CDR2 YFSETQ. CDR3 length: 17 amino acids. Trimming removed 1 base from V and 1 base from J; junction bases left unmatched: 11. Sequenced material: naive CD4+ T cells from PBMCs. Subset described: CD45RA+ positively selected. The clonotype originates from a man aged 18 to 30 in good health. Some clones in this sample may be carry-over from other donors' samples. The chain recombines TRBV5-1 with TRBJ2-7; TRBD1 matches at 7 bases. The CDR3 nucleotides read TGCGCCAGCAGCTTGAACCCAGGTGGGACAGAATCCTACGAGCAGTACTTC. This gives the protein CASSLNPGGTESYEQYF.